The 31 T cell receptor beta chains reported below all come from one sample, sequenced in a study of CD8+ T cells in alopecia areata. Following extraction, RNA underwent reverse transcription to cDNA, which served as the sequencing template. Clones were read by immunoSEQ multiplex PCR, and TCRdb kept only the in-frame ones, dropping some. This sample has just under 65,000 clones, with around 46% found just once. Treatment given: oral pan-JAK inhibitor, 5-10 mg twice daily. Source: CD8+ T cells sorted from blood, taken at approximately week 36, from a patient treated with tofacitinib. These receptors originate from a human donor with alopecia areata.

This chain connects TRBV19 to TRBJ2-1; TRBD2 matches at 10 bases. The CDR3 has 15 amino acids. Germline CDR1 and CDR2: LNHDA and SQIVND (reference sequence). Trimming cost V 5 bases and J 0 bases; bases outside gene matches: 1. CDR3 DNA: TGTGCCAGTAGTCCTAGCGGGAGCTCCTACAATGAGCAGTTCTTC. Its protein product is CASSPSGSSYNEQFF.

This chain joins TRBV11-2 and TRBJ1-1; tentatively, D is TRBD1 (6 bases). Trimming took 4 bases from V and 3 from J, leaving 21 bases between them. CDR3 length: 17 residues. The germline V gene has CDR1 SGHAT and CDR2 FQNNGV. CDR3 sequence (DNA): TGTGCCAGCAGCTCGACAGGAAACGGGGATCGGGACACTGAAGCTTTCTTT. Translated: CASSSTGNGDRDTEAFF.

The CDR3 DNA reads TGTGCCGGCCTAGCGGGCCCCTCCTACGAGCAGTACTTC. The encoded protein is CAGLAGPSYEQYF. This sequence joins TRBV30 and TRBJ2-7; 8 nucleotides agree with TRBD2. After removal of 8 bases from V and 0 bases from J, the junction contained 6 bases not matched to a gene. CDR1 is GTSNPN, CDR2 SVGIG, per germline (reference sequence). This CDR3 is 13 amino acids long.

This clone was picked up a small number of times. The V call is TRBV14, the J call TRBJ2-2; D unresolved. V was trimmed by 0 bases and J by 7 bases, leaving 9 bases between them. Per germline, CDR1 SGHDN and CDR2 FVKESK. The CDR3 is 14 amino acids. CDR3: CASSQESAGGELFF. CDR3 bases: TGTGCCAGCAGCCAAGAAAGTGCAGGCGGGGAGCTGTTTTTT.

This chain joins TRBV30 and TRBJ1-1; D remains ambiguous. Germline V gene sequence: CDR1 GTSNPN, CDR2 SVGIG (reference sequence). The CDR3 consists of 13 residues. Trimming shortened V by 0 bases and J by 10 bases, and 15 bases separated the two germline ends. The CDR3 region has the DNA TGTGCCTGGAGTGTAGGAGGGCTCAGCGTAGCTTTCTTT. Its translation is CAWSVGGLSVAFF.

This clone appeared a few times. CDR3 coding DNA: TGCAGCGTTGAAGACCGAATCACTAGTCGTGAGACCCAGTACTTC. Translating gives CSVEDRITSRETQYF. The chain recombines TRBV29-1 with TRBJ2-5; D is possibly TRBD2 (5 bases). The germline V gene encodes CDR1 SQVTM and CDR2 ANQGSEA. The CDR3 extends over 15 amino acids. The V and J ends lost 0 bases and 5 bases respectively, with 16 bases between them.

This clone was seen a handful of times. The chain carries TRBV7-2 and TRBJ2-1; 8 bases are a match to TRBD1. Trimming at V came to 3 bases and at J to 4 bases, leaving 5 bases not matched to a gene. There are 15 residues in the CDR3. Germline-derived CDR1 and CDR2 are SGHTA and FQGNSA. CDR3 amino acids: CASSFGTGPYNEQFF. The CDR3 region has the DNA TGTGCCAGCAGCTTCGGGACAGGACCATACAATGAGCAGTTCTTC.

This chain uses TRBV4-3 with TRBJ2-6; D gene uncertain. The V and J ends lost 0 bases and 0 bases respectively, with 3 bases between them. The CDR3 sequence is 15 residues long. Germline CDR1 is LGHNA and CDR2 is YSLEER. CDR3 DNA sequence: TGCGCCAGCAGCCAAGAGGACTCTGGGGCCAACGTCCTGACTTTC. This translates into CASSQEDSGANVLTF.

The CDR3 DNA is TGTGCCAGCTCTGAGTGGGACAGGGATACGGACGAGCAGTACTTC. It specifies CASSEWDRDTDEQYF. V usage is TRBV2 and J usage is TRBJ2-7, with 9 bases identical to TRBD1. The CDR3 loop spans 15 amino acids. Unmatched junction bases numbered 13, after V lost 8 bases and J lost 5 bases. Germline lookup yields CDR1 SNHLY and CDR2 FYNNEI. The variable domain in full, with the rest retrieved from reference TRBV2 and TRBJ2-7, is EPEVTQTPSHQVTQMGQEVILRCVPISNHLYFYWYRQILGQKVEFLVSFYNNEISEKSEIFDDQFSVERPDGSNFTLKIRSTKLEDSAMYFCASSEWDRDTDEQYFGPGTRLTVT.

This clone appeared a few times. V usage is TRBV9 and J usage is TRBJ2-1; no clear D gene. CDR1 and CDR2 from the germline V gene are SGDLS and YYNGEE. The CDR3 is made up of 13 amino acids. The V end lost 1 base, the J end lost 8 bases, and 10 bases lay between the germline ends. The CDR3 sequence is CASSVQTRDEQFF. The CDR3 region has the DNA TGTGCCAGCAGCGTACAGACCCGGGATGAGCAGTTCTTC.

V usage is TRBV15 and J usage is TRBJ2-5; TRBD1 matches 10 bases. J gave up 5 bases and V 1 base, and 1 base lay outside the gene matches. CDR3 length: 14 amino acids. Germline V gives CDR1 LNHNV, CDR2 YYDKDF (reference sequence). CDR3 amino acids: CATSRGDRGETQYF. The DNA for the CDR3 is TGTGCCACCAGCAGAGGGGACAGGGGTGAGACCCAGTACTTC.

This chain connects TRBV30 to TRBJ2-1, with D perhaps TRBD2 (5 bases). CDR3 length equals 16 residues. The germline V gene encodes CDR1 GTSNPN and CDR2 SVGIG (reference sequence). V lost 2 bases and J 4 bases, leaving 18 bases between the germline ends. The CDR3 DNA sequence: TGTGCCTGGAGTACGGCTAGCCGTCCCCCGTACAATGAGCAGTTCTTC. Its translation is CAWSTASRPPYNEQFF.

CDR3 DNA: TGTGCCAGCAGTGAACAAGGGGGAGTCCCAGATACGCAGTATTTT. Protein sequence: CASSEQGGVPDTQYF. The chain employs TRBV6-1 and TRBJ2-3, with D perhaps TRBD1 (6 bases). The CDR3 length is 15 residues. In germline, CDR1 is MNHNS, CDR2 SASEGT. The germline V and J ends were trimmed by 2 bases and 4 bases, with 13 bases remaining between them.

V usage is TRBV29-1 and J usage is TRBJ2-6, with TRBD1 matching 9 bases. Per germline, CDR1 SQVTM and CDR2 ANQGSEA. J gave up 4 bases and V 1 base, and 5 bases lay outside the gene matches. This CDR3 region has 16 residues. CDR3 sequence (DNA): TGCAGCGTTGAAGGGACAGGGGCCCCAGGGGCCAACGTCCTGACTTTC. It specifies CSVEGTGAPGANVLTF.

This clone was counted only a few times. The same CDR3 arises from other DNA sequences in this sample as well. The rearrangement joins TRBV9 to TRBJ2-1; TRBD2 agrees at 9 bases. V shed 4 bases, J shed 5 bases, and the junction held 4 bases outside the gene matches. From germline, CDR1 is SGDLS and CDR2 YYNGEE. The CDR3 runs 14 residues. The CDR3 region is CASSPSGEDNEQFF. The CDR3 DNA is TGTGCCAGCAGCCCTAGCGGGGAAGACAATGAGCAGTTCTTC. Together with reference TRBV9 and TRBJ2-1, the CDR3 gives the full variable domain: DSGVTQTPKHLITATGQRVTLRCSPRSGDLSVYWYQQSLDQGLQFLIQYYNGEERAKGNILERFSAQQFPDLHSELNLSSLELGDSALYFCASSPSGEDNEQFFGPGTRLTVL.

This clone was counted only a few times. The chain combines TRBV5-5 with TRBJ2-1; 7 bases agree with TRBD2. There are 16 residues in the CDR3. Germline CDR1 reads SGHKS; CDR2 reads YYEKEE (reference sequence). V was clipped by 5 bases and J by 4 bases; unmatched bases: 12. Here the CDR3 DNA reads TGTGCCAGCAGGGAAACGGCGGGAGCACTATACAATGAGCAGTTCTTC. Its protein product is CASRETAGALYNEQFF. Combining the CDR3 with reference TRBV5-5 and TRBJ2-1 gives the whole variable domain DAGVTQSPTHLIKTRGQQVTLRCSPISGHKSVSWYQQVLGQGPQFIFQYYEKEERGRGNFPDRFSARQFPNYSSELNVNALLLGDSALYLCASRETAGALYNEQFFGPGTRLTVL.

The CDR3 loop is CASSKAGNTEAFF. CDR3 sequence (DNA): TGTGCCAGCAGTAAGGCGGGGAACACTGAAGCTTTCTTT. The V and J genes are TRBV27 and TRBJ1-1; D is unclear. This CDR3 spans 13 amino acids. Trimming left V 5 bases short and J 1 base short, with 8 bases between. CDR1 and CDR2 (germline): MNHEY, SMNVEV (reference sequence).

The genes are TRBV5-1 and TRBJ2-7; 10 bases map to TRBD1. There are 15 residues in the CDR3. Germline CDR1 is SGHRS and CDR2 is YFSETQ. V gave up 0 bases and J gave up 3 bases; unmatched junction bases: 3. CDR3 coding DNA: TGCGCCAGCAGCTTGGGACAGGGGGCTATCTACGAGCAGTACTTC. It encodes CASSLGQGAIYEQYF.

The chain recombines TRBV29-1 with TRBJ2-2, with 7 bases identical to TRBD2. CDR3 length: 15 residues. Trimming cost V 1 base and J 1 base; bases outside gene matches: 3. Germline-derived CDR1 and CDR2 are SQVTM and ANQGSEA. CDR3 coding DNA: TGCAGCGTTGAAGGCCTAGCGGAGAACACCGGGGAGCTGTTTTTT. Translation: CSVEGLAENTGELFF.

The chain carries TRBV29-1 and TRBJ2-6, with D maybe TRBD1 (6 bases). The CDR3 totals 14 residues. CDR1 SQVTM and CDR2 ANQGSEA come from the germline V gene. Deletions cut 6 bases from V and 2 bases from J, with 11 bases between. The CDR3 DNA reads TGCAGCGTCGCCCCAGGGGCTGGGGCCAACGTCCTGACTTTC. Its protein is CSVAPGAGANVLTF.

The V gene is TRBV29-1, the J gene TRBJ1-2; D might be TRBD1 (6 bases). V shed 7 bases and J shed 6 bases, with 12 bases lying between them. Germline V gene lookup returns CDR1 SQVTM and CDR2 ANQGSEA. This CDR3 is 11 amino acids long. In DNA, the CDR3 is TGCAGCGCCCCTCAGGGGAATGGCTACACCTTC. It is translated as CSAPQGNGYTF.

CDR3 amino acids: CASSQGVSGLGAFF. As DNA, the CDR3 is TGCGCCAGCAGCCAAGGGGTATCGGGACTAGGAGCTTTCTTT. J is TRBJ1-1 and V is TRBV4-1; D is perhaps TRBD1 (5 bases). This CDR3 region has 14 residues. Trimming took off 1 base at V and 10 bases at J, with 16 bases between the two ends. From germline, CDR1 is MGHRA and CDR2 YSYEKL.

This clone was counted many times. The chain employs TRBV28 and TRBJ1-1; the D gene is possibly TRBD1 (5 bases). Germline V gene sequence: CDR1 MDHEN, CDR2 SYDVKM. There are 13 residues in the CDR3. V dropped 3 bases and J dropped 3 bases, with 8 bases sitting between them. The CDR3 here is CASSLLGDTEAFF. The CDR3 bases are TGTGCCAGCAGTTTGCTGGGGGACACTGAAGCTTTCTTT.

The V and J genes are TRBV11-2 and TRBJ1-3; D uncertain. V lost 5 bases, J lost 2 bases, and 10 bases lay in between. The CDR3 is 14 residues long. The germline gives CDR1 SGHAT, CDR2 FQNNGV. The CDR3, as DNA: TGTGCCAGCAGCCGGAGGAGTACTGGAAACACCATATATTTT. Amino acid sequence: CASSRRSTGNTIYF.

The chain uses TRBV9 and TRBJ1-2, with TRBD1 as a possible D gene (6 bases). The germline V gene has CDR1 SGDLS and CDR2 YYNGEE. Trimming removed 3 bases from V and 12 bases from J, with 9 bases in between. This CDR3 comprises 10 residues. CDR3 sequence reads: CASSGTAHTF. The CDR3 nucleotides are TGTGCCAGCAGCGGGACAGCCCACACCTTC.

The rearrangement joins TRBV14 to TRBJ2-3; 8 positions agree with TRBD2. Germline V CDR1 and CDR2: SGHDN, FVKESK. J lost 3 bases, V lost 3 bases, and 8 bases had no gene match. The CDR3 runs 16 residues. Here the CDR3 reads CASSHHLSGITDTQYF. CDR3 nucleotide sequence: TGTGCCAGCAGCCATCATCTTAGCGGGATTACAGATACGCAGTATTTT.

This sequence joins TRBV7-9 and TRBJ2-5, with D possibly TRBD1 on 5 matching bases. The CDR3 sequence is 12 residues long. Germline V CDR1 and CDR2: SEHNR, FQNEAQ (reference sequence). V was cut by 8 bases and J by 3 bases, with 10 bases left in between. The CDR3 loop is CASEGAEETQYF. The CDR3 coding sequence is TGTGCCAGCGAAGGGGCCGAAGAGACCCAGTACTTC.

The chain uses TRBV4-3 and TRBJ2-6, with TRBD2 as a possible D gene (5 bases). Germline V gene lookup returns CDR1 LGHNA and CDR2 YSLEER. V was cut by 5 bases and J by 5 bases, with 10 bases left in between. This CDR3 spans 14 amino acids. The CDR3 region is CASSDGIRANVLTF. The CDR3 coding sequence is TGCGCCAGCAGCGACGGGATTAGGGCCAACGTCCTGACTTTC.

This clone was seen only a few times. This chain connects TRBV7-8 to TRBJ1-1; 7 bases align to TRBD1. This CDR3 has 16 residues. The V gene's germline CDR1 is SGHVS and CDR2 FQNEAQ. V was pared by 1 base and J by 4 bases, with 9 bases of the junction left unmatched. The CDR3 DNA sequence: TGTGCCAGCAGCTTAGAGGGAGGGGGCAGCGGCACTGAAGCTTTCTTT. Its translation is CASSLEGGGSGTEAFF.

This clone came up many times. J is TRBJ2-6 and V is TRBV6-1; D might be TRBD1 (6 bases). The CDR3 sequence is 15 residues long. The germline V gene has CDR1 MNHNS and CDR2 SASEGT. Trimming removed 3 bases from V and 2 bases from J, with 8 bases in between. As DNA, the CDR3 is TGTGCCAGCAGTGAGAAGGGGGCTGGGGCCAACGTCCTGACTTTC. It yields the protein CASSEKGAGANVLTF.

The V gene is TRBV29-1, the J gene TRBJ2-5; 8 bases line up with TRBD1. The CDR3 totals 13 residues. J gave up 2 bases and V 5 bases, and 4 bases lay outside the gene matches. Germline V gene data show CDR1 as SQVTM and CDR2 as ANQGSEA. CDR3 sequence reads: CSVLTGVQETQYF. DNA for the CDR3: TGCAGCGTTTTGACAGGGGTGCAAGAGACCCAGTACTTC. The entire variable domain, with the rest obtained from reference TRBV29-1 and TRBJ2-5, is as follows: SAVISQKPSRDICQRGTSLTIQCQVDSQVTMMFWYRQQPGQSLTLIATANQGSEATYESGFVIDKFPISRPNLTFSTLTVSNMSPEDSSIYLCSVLTGVQETQYFGPGTRLLVL.